This TCR beta chain was obtained from a study of cytomegalovirus exposure and HLA in healthy donors. Across the whole study: One earlier analysis, a look at about 179 million T cells, found 100 million to 130 million unique TCR beta sequences.

For this clone: Its antigen is unknown.

PCR amplification relied on 60 Vbeta primers (plus 13 Jbeta primers). Data came from immunoSEQ multiplex PCR; TCRdb stores just in-frame clones and leaves some out. The data contain 90,000 to 150,000 clones, roughly four fifths of them singletons. Whole-study results and caveats: The study listed 150 to 200 cytomegalovirus-associated TCR beta chains. There were some public TCRs occurring in many donors, but most TCR sequences were rare.

Samples came from healthy bone marrow donors. V lost 0 bases to trimming and J lost 5 bases, with 10 bases between them. Germline-derived CDR1 and CDR2 are GTSNPN and SVGIG (reference sequence). This CDR3 has 13 amino acids. The rearrangement uses TRBV30 and TRBJ2-5; possible D gene TRBD2, 5 bases. Input material: PBMCs. This TCR was sampled from a man aged 35-49 years in good health and CMV-seronegative. The CDR3 coding sequence is TGTGCCTGGAGTGTAATCGGACTTGAGACCCAGTACTTC. Translating it yields CAWSVIGLETQYF. Variable domain in full (rest from reference TRBV30 and TRBJ2-5): SQTIHQWPATLVQPVGSPLSLECTVEGTSNPNLYWYRQAAGRGLQLLFYSVGIGQISSEVPQNLSASRPQDRQFILSSKKLLLSDSGFYLCAWSVIGLETQYFGPGTRLLVL.